Listed below are T cell receptor beta chains from one sample, sequenced in a study of shared clonotypes between healthy human individuals. Clones were sequenced by immunoSEQ multiplex PCR, and TCRdb holds only the in-frame ones, with some missing. Here the sample spans about 600,000 clones, roughly 97% being singletons. The sample was naive CD4+ T cells sorted from blood. The receptor set was obtained from a woman aged 30 to 39 in good health. Both conserved end residues are part of each CDR3. Fields, in order: D gene, clone size, J gene, V gene, CDR3 DNA, CDR3 protein. The D gene is left open where the match is weak. Expanded clones get a size class; other rows say once, few or many, or leave the size out.

>NA|NA|TRBJ2-1|TRBV7-6
TGTGCCCAGCAAAGGGATAGCAGCACTGAGCAGTTCTTC
CAQQRDSSTEQFF
>NA|NA|TRBJ1-1|TRBV6-5
TGTGCCAGCAGTTACTCGTGGGGCCCTGGGGCCACTGAAGCTTTCTTT
CASSYSWGPGATEAFF
>TRBD2|NA|TRBJ2-1|TRBV29-1
TGCAGCTTGTCAGGTAGGGTAGCGGGAGCCCATGAGCAGTTCTTC
CSLSGRVAGAHEQFF
>NA|NA|TRBJ2-7|TRBV11-3
TGTGCCAGCAGCTTAGCAGGCTCCGAGCAGTACTTC
CASSLAGSEQYF
>NA|NA|TRBJ1-5|TRBV6-1
TGTGCCAGCACATGGGGGTTGGATCAGCCCCAGCATTTT
CASTWGLDQPQHF
>NA|NA|TRBJ1-1|TRBV6-8
TGTGCCACCAACATCGCTGAAGCTTTCTTT
CATNIAEAFF
>NA|NA|TRBJ2-5|TRBV6-5
TGTGCCAGCAGCACGGGAGTCTTGGAGACCCAGTACTTC
CASSTGVLETQYF
>TRBD2|NA|TRBJ2-1|TRBV10-2
TGCGCCAGCAACCGACTAGCGGGAGGGCTATTGCGCGATGAGCAGTTCTTC
CASNRLAGGLLRDEQFF
>NA|once|TRBJ2-5|TRBV18
TGTGCCAGCTCACCCCCCGGATTGGGAGAGACCCAGTACTTC
CASSPPGLGETQYF
>TRBD2|NA|TRBJ2-3|TRBV28
TGTGCCTCGGGCGGGAGGGGAGTTACGGGTACGCAGTATTTT
CASGGRGVTGTQYF
>NA|NA|TRBJ2-1|TRBV29-1
TGCAGCGCCGGCCGATACAATGAGCAGTTCTTC
CSAGRYNEQFF